The 14 T cell receptor beta chains reported below all come from one sample, sequenced in a study of blood T cell repertoires in COVID-19. Produced via immunoSEQ multiplex PCR; TCRdb's table is partial and in-frame only. The sample has 75,000 to 95,000 clones, approximately 84% seen once. Sequenced material: peripheral blood. The receptors shown here come from a man in his fifties or sixties with acute or convalescent COVID-19.

This clone has more than one count but fewer than ten. The chain is built from TRBV29-1 and TRBJ2-1, with TRBD2 matching 13 bases. The CDR3 is 14 residues long. The V segment lost 7 bases and the J segment 4 bases; nucleotides outside the gene matches: 4. The germline gives CDR1 SQVTM, CDR2 ANQGSEA. The CDR3 bases are TGCAGCGGTTCGACTAGCGGGGGGTACAATGAGCAGTTCTTC. As protein: CSGSTSGGYNEQFF.

This sequence joins TRBV2 and TRBJ1-2, with D perhaps TRBD1 (5 bases). This CDR3 has 13 residues. The V end was cut by 5 bases, the J end by 5 bases, with 12 bases between. Germline V CDR1 and CDR2: SNHLY, FYNNEI. The CDR3 sequence: CASSRGTNYGYTF. In DNA, the CDR3 is TGTGCCAGCAGTCGCGGGACCAATTATGGCTACACCTTC.

This clone has a single count. V is TRBV6-1 and J is TRBJ2-1; 11 bases agree with TRBD2. Germline V gives CDR1 MNHNS, CDR2 SASEGT. The CDR3 runs to 19 residues. V lost 1 base, J lost 2 bases, and 10 bases stayed unmatched. The CDR3 coding sequence is TGTGCCAGCAGTGAAGTGGGGCTAGCGGGGGGAGGGACCTACAATGAGCAGTTCTTC. Translating gives CASSEVGLAGGGTYNEQFF.

The chain uses TRBV10-2 and TRBJ2-1, with D maybe TRBD2 (5 bases). CDR3 length: 13 amino acids. Germline values: CDR1 WSHSY, CDR2 SAAADI. V was cut by 5 bases and J by 0 bases, with 5 bases left in between. CDR3 DNA: TGCGCCAGCAGTACTAGCTCCTACAATGAGCAGTTCTTC. Translated: CASSTSSYNEQFF.

The V gene is TRBV6-6, the J gene TRBJ1-2; TRBD1 is a possible D gene (5 bases). The CDR3 loop spans 12 amino acids. V was cut by 10 bases and J by 6 bases, with 15 bases left in between. Looked up from germline, CDR1 is MNHNY and CDR2 is SVGAGI (reference sequence). This CDR3 reads CATPLIQDGYTF. In DNA form, the CDR3 reads TGTGCCACTCCATTAATACAGGATGGCTACACCTTC.

The chain recombines TRBV7-8 with TRBJ1-4; TRBD1 is a possible D gene (5 bases). This CDR3 spans 17 amino acids. The germline CDR1 and CDR2 sequences are SGHVS and FQNEAQ. The ends were cut back, 3 bases at V and 3 bases at J, with 17 bases in the middle. The CDR3 nucleotides are TGTGCCAGCAGCTTGGGGAGGGGATCTACCTCTAATGAAAAACTGTTTTTT. Protein sequence: CASSLGRGSTSNEKLFF.

The chain combines TRBV3-1 (or the pseudogene TRBV3-2) with TRBJ1-2; no definite D call. This CDR3 has 15 amino acids. Germline V gene data show CDR1 as LGHDT and CDR2 as YNNKEL (reference sequence). The V gene lost 1 base and the J gene lost 4 bases, with 13 bases spanning the gap. For the CDR3, the DNA is TGTGCCAGCAGCCAAGCAATGGATCAGGCCTATGGCTACACCTTC. This translates into CASSQAMDQAYGYTF.

The CDR3 region is CATSAFEGAYGNTIYF. CDR3 nucleotide sequence: TGTGCCACCAGCGCCTTCGAAGGGGCTTACGGAAACACCATATATTTT. The chain carries TRBV15 and TRBJ1-3; tentatively, D is TRBD1 (5 bases). CDR1 is LNHNV and CDR2 is YYDKDF in the germline V gene (reference sequence). The CDR3 has 16 residues. The ends were cut back, 5 bases at V and 4 bases at J, with 18 bases in the middle.

This clone was observed once. The gene calls are TRBV3-1 (or the pseudogene TRBV3-2) and TRBJ1-2, with TRBD1 identical over 9 bases. The CDR3 extends over 15 amino acids. The germline V gene encodes CDR1 LGHDT and CDR2 YNNKEL (reference sequence). Trimming removed 7 bases from V and 5 bases from J; junction bases left unmatched: 11. Written as DNA, the CDR3 is TGTGCCAGCAACACCGGGACAGGGTTACTTTATGGCTACACCTTC. Residues: CASNTGTGLLYGYTF.

This clone occurred a few times. V gene TRBV7-9 combines with J gene TRBJ1-2; 9 bases fit TRBD1. Trimming cost V 6 bases and J 8 bases; bases outside gene matches: 4. The germline gives CDR1 SEHNR, CDR2 FQNEAQ (reference sequence). The CDR3 is 12 residues long. Here the CDR3 DNA reads TGTGCCAGCAGAGGTACAGGGGGCGGCTACACCTTC. Translating it yields CASRGTGGGYTF.

The chain couples TRBV19 to TRBJ1-1; no clear D. Between the trimmed V and J ends, which lost 5 bases and 4 bases, there was a span of 17 bases. The CDR3 has 15 amino acids. Germline V CDR1 and CDR2: LNHDA, SQIVND (reference sequence). Here the CDR3 DNA reads TGTGCCAGTAGTGCCGCCGCCACCCGGGGCACTGAAGCTTTCTTT. It yields the protein CASSAAATRGTEAFF.

The rearrangement uses TRBV6-5 and TRBJ2-3, with 14 positions matching TRBD2. Per germline, CDR1 MNHEY and CDR2 SVGAGI. V gave up 2 bases and J gave up 6 bases; unmatched junction bases: 4. CDR3 length: 16 residues. CDR3 protein: CASSYGLAGGFDTQYF. In DNA, the CDR3 is TGTGCCAGCAGTTACGGACTAGCGGGGGGTTTTGATACGCAGTATTTT.

In regard to this clone: Other DNA sequences in the sample encode the same CDR3. The chain couples TRBV11-2 to TRBJ2-1; 7 bases match TRBD1. V gave up 4 bases and J gave up 7 bases; unmatched junction bases: 1. From germline, CDR1 is SGHAT and CDR2 FQNNGV. The CDR3 is 12 amino acids. The CDR3 loop reads CASSWTGNEQFF. The CDR3 region has the DNA TGTGCCAGCAGCTGGACAGGTAATGAGCAGTTCTTC.

The V and J genes are TRBV4-1 and TRBJ1-2, with 7 bases aligning to TRBD1. In germline, CDR1 is MGHRA, CDR2 YSYEKL. V lost 4 bases and J lost 4; bases outside the gene matches: 18. The length of the CDR3 is 18 residues. The DNA of the CDR3 is TGCGCCAGCAGCCGGACCTTCCCGCCATCCGGGACAGCCTATGGCTACACCTTC. This gives the protein CASSRTFPPSGTAYGYTF.